The clone carrying this T cell receptor beta chain turned up a few times. Amplified material comprised TCR beta CDR3 regions derived from RNA transcripts. Second-round multiplex PCR followed a first-round RT-PCR using HTBI primers. Each CDR3 protein is one row after TCRdb ran MiXCR on the multiplex PCR reads. The sample records about 370,000 distinct CDR3 sequences, about 18% being singletons. This sample stems from a study of Graves' ophthalmopathy and Graves' hyperthyroidism. Study in general: Sampling took place at initial diagnosis, with peripheral blood obtained before any treatment.

Deletions cut 6 bases from V and 5 bases from J, with 19 bases between. Germline assignment: CDR1 MDHEN and CDR2 SYDVKM. This CDR3 has 15 amino acids. This chain connects TRBV28 to TRBJ2-5; D might be TRBD1 (5 bases). Sequenced material: peripheral blood. The clonotype originates from an adult woman with stable Graves' hyperthyroidism. DNA for the CDR3: TGTGCCAGCAGGCTTAAGTTCGGCAGGGTGGAGACCCAGTACTTC. It encodes CASRLKFGRVETQYF.